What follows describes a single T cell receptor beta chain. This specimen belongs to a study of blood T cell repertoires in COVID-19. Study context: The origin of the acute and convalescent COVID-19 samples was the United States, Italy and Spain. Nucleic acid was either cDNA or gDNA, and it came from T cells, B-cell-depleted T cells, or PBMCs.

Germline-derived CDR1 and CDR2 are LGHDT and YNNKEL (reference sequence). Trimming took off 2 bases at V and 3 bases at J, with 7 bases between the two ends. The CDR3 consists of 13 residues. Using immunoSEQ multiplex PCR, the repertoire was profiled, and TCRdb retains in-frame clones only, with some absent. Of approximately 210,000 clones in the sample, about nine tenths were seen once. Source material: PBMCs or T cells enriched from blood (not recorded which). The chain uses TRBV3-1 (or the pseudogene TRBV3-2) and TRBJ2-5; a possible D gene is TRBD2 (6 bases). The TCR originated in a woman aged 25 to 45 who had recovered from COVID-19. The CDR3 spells CASSQQREETQYF. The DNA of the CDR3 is TGTGCCAGCAGCCAACAGCGGGAAGAGACCCAGTACTTC.